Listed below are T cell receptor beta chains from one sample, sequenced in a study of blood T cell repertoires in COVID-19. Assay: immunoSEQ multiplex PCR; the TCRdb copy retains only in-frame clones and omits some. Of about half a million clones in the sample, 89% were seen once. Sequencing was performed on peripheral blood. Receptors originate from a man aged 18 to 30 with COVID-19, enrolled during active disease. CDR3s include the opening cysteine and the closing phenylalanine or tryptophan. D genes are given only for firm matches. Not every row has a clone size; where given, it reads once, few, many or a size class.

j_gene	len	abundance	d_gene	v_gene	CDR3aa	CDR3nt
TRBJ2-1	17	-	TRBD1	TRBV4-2	CASSVRPGQGGGNEQFF	TGTGCCAGCAGCGTTCGACCGGGACAGGGGGGTGGGAATGAGCAGTTCTTC
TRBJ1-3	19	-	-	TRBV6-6	CASSPHIKTAAVSGNTIYF	TGTGCCAGCAGTCCCCATATTAAGACAGCAGCCGTCTCTGGAAACACCATATATTTT
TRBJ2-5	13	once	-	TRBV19	CASSSLARETQYF	TGTGCCAGTAGTTCCCTAGCCAGAGAGACCCAGTACTTC
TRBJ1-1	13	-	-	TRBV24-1	CATSDLWGTEAFF	TGTGCCACCAGTGATTTGTGGGGCACAGAAGCCTTCTTT
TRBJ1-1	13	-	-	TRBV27	CASSVDRNTEAFF	TGTGCCAGCAGTGTTGACAGGAACACTGAAGCTTTCTTT
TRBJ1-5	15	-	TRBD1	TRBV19	CASSQTGESNQPQHF	TGTGCCAGTAGTCAAACAGGGGAGAGCAATCAGCCCCAGCATTTT
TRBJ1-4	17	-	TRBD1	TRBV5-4	CASSSELGTGGNEKLFF	TGTGCCAGCAGCTCGGAGCTGGGGACAGGGGGTAATGAAAAACTGTTTTTT
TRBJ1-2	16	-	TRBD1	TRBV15	CATSTWTGGGFSGYTF	TGTGCCACCAGCACCTGGACAGGGGGCGGGTTCAGTGGCTACACCTTC
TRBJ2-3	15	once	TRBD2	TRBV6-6	CASSLLAGGTDTQYF	TGTGCCAGCAGTCTACTAGCGGGGGGAACCGATACGCAGTATTTT
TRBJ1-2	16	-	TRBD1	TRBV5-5	CASSSGWDRGTYGYTF	TGTGCCAGCAGCTCTGGCTGGGACAGGGGCACCTATGGCTACACCTTC
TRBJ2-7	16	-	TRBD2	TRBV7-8	CASSLAGGGATYEQYF	TGTGCCAGCAGCTTAGCGGGCGGGGGGGCGACCTACGAGCAGTACTTC
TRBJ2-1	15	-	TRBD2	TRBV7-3	CASSELGGRVDEQFF	TGTGCCAGCAGCGAACTCGGCGGGAGGGTTGATGAGCAGTTCTTC
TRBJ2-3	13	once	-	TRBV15	CATSRPMGYTQYF	TGTGCCACCAGCAGGCCCATGGGCTATACGCAGTATTTT
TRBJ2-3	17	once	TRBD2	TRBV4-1	CASSPATSGGSWNTQYF	TGCGCCAGCAGCCCTGCGACTAGCGGGGGTTCGTGGAATACGCAGTATTTT
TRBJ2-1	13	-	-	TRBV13	CASSSDNGGEQFF	TGTGCCAGCAGCTCCGACAACGGTGGTGAGCAGTTCTTC
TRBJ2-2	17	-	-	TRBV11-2	CASSRGAGLITTGELFF	TGTGCCAGCAGTAGGGGTGCAGGGTTAATTACTACCGGGGAGCTGTTTTTT
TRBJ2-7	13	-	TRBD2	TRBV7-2	CASSFAGVGEQYF	TGTGCCAGCAGCTTTGCGGGGGTCGGCGAGCAGTACTTC
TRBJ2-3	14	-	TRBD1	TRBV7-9	CASSSDRGLDTQYF	TGTGCCAGCAGCTCGGACAGGGGGTTGGATACGCAGTATTTT
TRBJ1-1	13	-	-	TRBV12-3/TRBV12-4	CASIPQGWTEAFF	TGTGCCAGCATCCCACAGGGCTGGACTGAAGCTTTCTTT
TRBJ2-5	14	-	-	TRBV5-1	CASSPRSPGETQYF	TGCGCCAGCAGCCCCCGGAGTCCTGGAGAGACCCAGTACTTC
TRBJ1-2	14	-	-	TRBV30	CAWRTSGNGGGYTF	TGTGCCTGGAGGACTTCTGGGAATGGGGGCGGCTACACCTTC
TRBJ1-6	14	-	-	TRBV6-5	CASTRSSYNSPLHF	TGTGCCAGCACCCGGAGCTCCTATAATTCACCCCTCCACTTT
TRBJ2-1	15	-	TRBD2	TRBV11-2	CASSLTSGSGNEQFF	TGTGCCAGCAGCCTTACTAGCGGGAGCGGAAATGAGCAGTTCTTC
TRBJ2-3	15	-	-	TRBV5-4	CASSLEGGIRGTQYF	TGTGCCAGCAGCTTGGAGGGGGGGATCAGGGGTACGCAGTATTTT
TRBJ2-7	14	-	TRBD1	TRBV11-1	CASSLTGDHYEQYF	TGTGCCAGCAGCTTGACAGGGGACCACTACGAGCAGTACTTC
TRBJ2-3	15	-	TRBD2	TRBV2	CASSSAGGPKDTQYF	TGTGCCAGCAGTTCGGCGGGAGGGCCAAAAGATACGCAGTATTTT
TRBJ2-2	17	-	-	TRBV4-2	CASSPLDPTGNTGELFF	TGTGCCAGCAGCCCCTTAGATCCAACAGGCAACACCGGGGAGCTGTTTTTT
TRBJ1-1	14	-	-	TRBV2	CASRGDIMNTEAFF	TGTGCCAGCAGAGGGGACATTATGAACACTGAAGCTTTCTTT
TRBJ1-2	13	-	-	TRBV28	CAIRTATNYGYTF	TGTGCCATACGGACAGCCACTAACTATGGCTACACCTTC
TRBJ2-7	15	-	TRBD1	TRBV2	CASRDRVPSSYEQYF	TGTGCCAGCAGGGACAGGGTACCAAGCTCCTACGAGCAGTACTTC
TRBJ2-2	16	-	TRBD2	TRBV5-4	CASSGLAGGRRGELFF	TGTGCCAGCAGCGGCCTAGCGGGAGGGCGTCGTGGGGAGCTGTTTTTT
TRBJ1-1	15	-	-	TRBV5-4	CASSPQQGRYTEAFF	TGTGCCAGCAGTCCGCAACAGGGTAGATACACTGAAGCTTTCTTT
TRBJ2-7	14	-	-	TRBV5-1	CASSPPAAVYEQYF	TGCGCCAGCAGCCCCCCCGCCGCGGTCTACGAGCAGTACTTC
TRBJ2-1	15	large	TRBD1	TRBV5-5	CASSLGQGSYNEQFF	TGTGCCAGCAGCTTGGGACAGGGAAGCTACAATGAGCAGTTCTTC
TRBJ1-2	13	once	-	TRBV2	CASSTQGKGGYTF	TGTGCCAGCAGTACCCAGGGGAAAGGTGGCTACACCTTC
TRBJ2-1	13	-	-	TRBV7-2	CASSPEYSSEQFF	TGTGCCAGCAGCCCTGAGTATTCTAGTGAGCAGTTCTTC
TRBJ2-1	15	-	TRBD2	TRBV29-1	CSVKSRLAGDGEQFF	TGCAGCGTGAAATCTAGACTAGCGGGAGACGGTGAGCAGTTCTTC
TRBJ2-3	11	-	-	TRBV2	CASRTADTQYF	TGTGCCAGTCGAACCGCGGATACGCAGTATTTT
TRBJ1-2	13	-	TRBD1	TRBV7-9	CASSRTGGYGYTF	TGTGCCAGCAGCCGGACAGGGGGATATGGCTACACCTTC
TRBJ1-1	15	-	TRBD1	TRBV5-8	CASSRGTAIDTEAFF	TGTGCCAGCAGCCGGGGGACAGCTATCGACACTGAAGCCTTCTTT
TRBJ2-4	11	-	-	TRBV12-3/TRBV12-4	CALRRGNIQYF	TGTGCCTTGAGGAGGGGAAACATTCAGTACTTC
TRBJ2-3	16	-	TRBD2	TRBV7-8	CASSPIAGGWADTQYF	TGTGCCAGCAGCCCTATAGCGGGGGGTTGGGCGGATACGCAGTATTTT
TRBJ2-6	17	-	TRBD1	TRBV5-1	CASSLGDRASGANVLTF	TGCGCCAGCAGCTTGGGGGACAGGGCCTCTGGGGCCAACGTCCTGACTTTC
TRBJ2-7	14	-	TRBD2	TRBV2	CASSPGTSGYEQYF	TGTGCCAGCAGCCCCGGGACTAGCGGCTACGAGCAGTACTTC
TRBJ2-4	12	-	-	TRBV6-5	CASSRGRDIQYF	TGTGCCAGCAGTAGGGGCAGGGACATTCAGTACTTC
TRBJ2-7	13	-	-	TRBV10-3	CAIGSGGIGEQYF	TGTGCCATCGGATCGGGCGGGATTGGGGAGCAGTACTTC
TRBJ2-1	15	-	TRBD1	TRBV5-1	CASSPDRGLYNEQFF	TGCGCCAGCAGCCCCGACAGGGGATTGTACAATGAGCAGTTCTTC
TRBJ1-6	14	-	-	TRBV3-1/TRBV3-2	CASSLRFSESPLHF	TGTGCCAGCAGCTTAAGGTTTTCGGAGTCACCCCTCCACTTT
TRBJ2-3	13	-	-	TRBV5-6	CASSSGGTDTQYF	TGTGCCAGCAGCTCCGGGGGCACAGATACGCAGTATTTT
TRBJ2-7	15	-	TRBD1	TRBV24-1	CATSDPQGAEDEQYF	TGTGCCACCAGTGATCCTCAGGGGGCTGAAGACGAGCAGTACTTC